The 10 T cell receptor beta chains below come from one sample, sequenced in a study of CD8+CD57+ T cells in acquired aplastic anemia. It was genomic DNA that served as the template for profiling TCR beta VDJ and CDR3. TCRdb reprocessed the reads via MiXCR and lists one record per CDR3 protein. The table lists approximately 220,000 distinct CDR3 sequences, roughly 45% of them singletons. Previously, flow cytometry had revealed CD8+CD57+ cell expansion in the patients chosen for sequencing. The material sequenced was sorted CD4+, CD8+, or CD8+CD57+ T cells (not recorded which) from PBMCs. The source of these receptors is a human donor with aplastic anemia.

The table lists this clonotype with many counts. V gene TRBV12-3 or TRBV12-4 combines with J gene TRBJ2-3; 9 positions agree with TRBD1. The CDR3 loop spans 17 amino acids. V lost 5 bases and J lost 6; bases outside the gene matches: 15. In DNA form, the CDR3 reads TGTGCCAGCAGTCCCCGGGACAGGGCCGCTCTCACGGATACGCAGTATTTT. Encoded protein: CASSPRDRAALTDTQYF.

V is TRBV7-9 and J is TRBJ2-5, with 8 bases aligning to TRBD1. The CDR3 contains 19 residues. In germline, CDR1 is SEHNR, CDR2 FQNEAQ (reference sequence). V trimming: 1 base; J trimming: 2 bases; junction bases outside the gene matches: 15. CDR3 sequence reads: CASSLEVLLAGGIQETQYF. In nucleotides, the CDR3 is TGTGCCAGCAGCTTAGAAGTCCTACTGGCAGGGGGCATACAAGAGACCCAGTACTTC.

The V call is TRBV2, the J call TRBJ2-5, with a tentative D call TRBD2 (6 bases). The V end was cut by 4 bases, the J end by 5 bases, with 11 bases between. In germline, CDR1 is SNHLY, CDR2 FYNNEI. The CDR3 runs to 13 residues. The DNA for the CDR3 is TGTGCCAGCAGTGGCACGGGGAGGGAGACCCAGTACTTC. Protein product: CASSGTGRETQYF.

This clonotype was recorded many times. V and J are TRBV11-2 and TRBJ1-2; D is undetermined. Per the germline V gene, CDR1 is SGHAT and CDR2 is FQNNGV. The CDR3 runs 13 residues. With 2 bases removed from V and 4 bases from J, the gap between germline ends came to 8 bases. In DNA form, the CDR3 reads TGTGCCAGCAGCTTAACCGGCGGCTATGGCTACACCTTC. Amino acid sequence: CASSLTGGYGYTF.

V and J are TRBV15 and TRBJ2-6, with TRBD1 matching 7 bases. The germline CDR1 and CDR2 sequences are LNHNV and YYDKDF (reference sequence). The ends lost 0 bases at V and 0 bases at J; junction bases unmatched: 2. CDR3 length: 17 amino acids. In DNA form, the CDR3 reads TGTGCCACCAGCAGAGAGGCAGGGGGCTCTGGGGCCAACGTCCTGACTTTC. Translating it yields CATSREAGGSGANVLTF.

This chain connects TRBV7-8 to TRBJ2-5; D is possibly TRBD1 or TRBD2 (6 bases each). Trimming left V 6 bases short and J 0 bases short, with 11 bases between. This CDR3 region has 14 residues. The germline V gene has CDR1 SGHVS and CDR2 FQNEAQ. The CDR3 coding sequence is TGTGCCAGCAGGGTAGGGGGGAACCAAGAGACCCAGTACTTC. Its translation: CASRVGGNQETQYF.

Written as DNA, the CDR3 is TGTGCCACCAGCAGCTCCCGACAGTCCACTTACGGAAACACCATATATTTT. Encoded protein: CATSSSRQSTYGNTIYF. This sequence joins TRBV15 and TRBJ1-3, with D tentatively TRBD1 (5 bases). This CDR3 comprises 17 residues. V was clipped by 3 bases and J by 4 bases, with 19 bases between them. Germline V CDR1 and CDR2: LNHNV, YYDKDF (reference sequence).

The table lists this clonotype with many counts. The genes are TRBV6-5 and TRBJ2-1; D possibly corresponds to TRBD2 (5 bases). This CDR3 is 12 amino acids long. From germline, CDR1 is MNHEY and CDR2 SVGAGI. V was shortened by 2 bases and J by 9 bases, with 8 bases between the two germline ends. CDR3 amino acids: CASSYRGGEQFF. The DNA for the CDR3 is TGTGCCAGCAGTTACCGCGGAGGTGAGCAGTTCTTC.

This clonotype has only a few counts. The chain is built from TRBV29-1 and TRBJ1-6, with 7 bases that match TRBD1. CDR1 is SQVTM, CDR2 ANQGSEA, per germline. J gave up 10 bases and V 4 bases, and 7 bases lay outside the gene matches. This CDR3 comprises 13 residues. CDR3 nucleotide sequence: TGCAGCGTTGGCGCCGACAGGGACTCACCCCTCCACTTT. Encoded protein: CSVGADRDSPLHF.

At least ten counts were recorded for this clonotype. The CDR3 reads CASSIVGLEPTYEQYF. The CDR3 DNA is TGTGCCAGTAGTATAGTGGGTCTTGAACCAACCTACGAGCAGTACTTC. This sequence joins TRBV19 and TRBJ2-7, with D hard to call. This CDR3 region has 16 residues. Deletions cut 1 base from V and 2 bases from J, with 15 bases between. Germline V gene lookup returns CDR1 LNHDA and CDR2 SQIVND (reference sequence).